This TCR beta chain was sequenced in a study of T cells in Graves' hyperthyroidism and ophthalmopathy. Study in general: It was at initial diagnosis, before any treatment, that peripheral blood was collected.

The study's findings and limits: Stable hyperthyroidism was separated from ophthalmopathy by a model based on 13 V-J features.

Based on clinical symptoms, serum thyroxine and TRAb, thyroid ultrasound and orbital computed tomography, diagnoses were reached. TCR beta CDR3 region amplification was performed from RNA transcripts. Initially, a first-round RT-PCR of the TCR CDR3 employed the HTBI primer set. TCRdb reprocessed the multiplex PCR reads via MiXCR and lists one record per CDR3 protein. The data show about 580,000 distinct CDR3 sequences, over 11% seen once. On this clonotype: Its matching antigen is unknown.

The V segment lost 2 bases and the J segment 4 bases; nucleotides outside the gene matches: 6. The CDR3 contains 16 residues. The germline gives CDR1 MNHEY, CDR2 SVGAGI. The specimen sequenced was blood. This sequence was found in a woman in her twenties or thirties with Graves' hyperthyroidism that later progressed to Graves' ophthalmopathy. This rearrangement joins TRBV6-5 to TRBJ1-1, with TRBD1 matching 11 bases. The CDR3 loop reads CASSYIRDRGSTEAFF. The CDR3 nucleotides are TGTGCCAGCAGTTACATACGGGACAGGGGGAGCACTGAAGCTTTCTTT.